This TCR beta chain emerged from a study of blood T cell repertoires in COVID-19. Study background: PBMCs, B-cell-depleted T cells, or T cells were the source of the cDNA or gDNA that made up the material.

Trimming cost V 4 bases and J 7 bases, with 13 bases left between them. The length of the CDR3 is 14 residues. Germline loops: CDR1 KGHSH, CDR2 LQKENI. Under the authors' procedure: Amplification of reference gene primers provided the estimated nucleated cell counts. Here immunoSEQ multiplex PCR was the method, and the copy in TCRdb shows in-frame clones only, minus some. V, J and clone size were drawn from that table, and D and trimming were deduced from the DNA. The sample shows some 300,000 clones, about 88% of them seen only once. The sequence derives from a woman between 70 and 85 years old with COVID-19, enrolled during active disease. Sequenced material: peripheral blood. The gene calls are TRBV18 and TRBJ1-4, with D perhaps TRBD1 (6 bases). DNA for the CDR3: TGTGCCAGCTCACTCCCTGGACAGCCTGAAAAACTGTTTTTT. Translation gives CASSLPGQPEKLFF.